The next 5 T cell receptor beta chains were all read from a single sample in a study of cytomegalovirus exposure and HLA in healthy donors. TCRdb's copy holds only in-frame clones and misses some; the assay was immunoSEQ multiplex PCR. The sample includes 150,000 to 200,000 clones, roughly 82% of them seen just once. The source material was PBMCs. These receptors all stem from a man aged 18 to 29 in good health and CMV-seropositive.

The chain employs TRBV7-8 and TRBJ1-2; 12 positions match TRBD1. Germline V gene data show CDR1 as SGHVS and CDR2 as FQNEAQ. The CDR3 consists of 14 residues. The V gene end was trimmed by 5 bases and the J gene end by 8 bases; junction bases not matched to a gene: 6. This chain's CDR3 is CASSPGTGGRGYTF. CDR3 DNA sequence: TGTGCCAGCAGCCCCGGGACAGGGGGCCGAGGCTACACCTTC.

This rearrangement joins TRBV27 to TRBJ2-2; D is perhaps TRBD2 (5 bases). This CDR3 region has 14 residues. Trimming shortened V by 9 bases and J by 6 bases, and 17 bases separated the two germline ends. Looked up from germline, CDR1 is MNHEY and CDR2 is SMNVEV (reference sequence). CDR3 loop: CASTRVSAAGELFF. The DNA for the CDR3 is TGTGCCAGTACCCGAGTTAGCGCAGCCGGGGAGCTGTTTTTT.

The chain combines TRBV28 with TRBJ1-5; 7 nucleotides align to TRBD1. V lost 7 bases and J lost 4; bases outside the gene matches: 7. Germline CDR1 is MDHEN and CDR2 is SYDVKM. The CDR3 covers 14 residues. DNA for the CDR3: TGTGCCAGCACCGACCGGGACAGAAATCAGCCCCAGCATTTT. Its protein product is CASTDRDRNQPQHF.

DNA for the CDR3: TGTGCCAGCACCGGGGGGGCAGGGGAATCCTACGAGCAGTACTTC. It yields the protein CASTGGAGESYEQYF. V and J are TRBV2 and TRBJ2-7, with 8 bases lining up with TRBD2. This CDR3 is built from 15 residues. V was pared by 7 bases and J by 1 base, with 9 bases of the junction left unmatched. Per the germline V gene, CDR1 is SNHLY and CDR2 is FYNNEI.

This clone has only one observation. This chain joins TRBV2 and TRBJ1-1, with unresolved D. The CDR3 has 13 amino acids. V lost 4 bases and J 6 bases, leaving 12 bases between the germline ends. CDR1 and CDR2 (germline): SNHLY, FYNNEI. Here the CDR3 reads CASSGPLAPEAFF. CDR3 nucleotides: TGTGCCAGCAGTGGGCCTCTAGCGCCTGAAGCTTTCTTT. The full variable domain, in which reference TRBV2 and TRBJ1-1 provide the parts outside the CDR3, is EPEVTQTPSHQVTQMGQEVILRCVPISNHLYFYWYRQILGQKVEFLVSFYNNEISEKSEIFDDQFSVERPDGSNFTLKIRSTKLEDSAMYFCASSGPLAPEAFFGQGTRLTVV.